The rows below give T cell receptor beta chains drawn from one sample of a study of cytomegalovirus exposure and HLA in healthy donors. Some clones are missing from TCRdb's copy, which holds only in-frame ones; the method was immunoSEQ multiplex PCR. The data show around 150,000 clones, with 60% to 85% seen just once and 1.3% to 1.5% held by the top ten. Sequencing input: PBMCs. Every receptor here comes from a woman aged 40 to 50 in good health and CMV-seronegative. The CDR3 runs from the conserved cysteine through the conserved F or W. The D gene is left open where the match is weak.

>TRBD1|TRBJ2-1|TRBV7-9
CASSLVVTGNNEQFF
>-|TRBJ2-7|TRBV7-9
CSSSRDSVVREQYF
>TRBD1|TRBJ1-1|TRBV7-2
CASSGQVGGTEAFF
>TRBD1|TRBJ2-1|TRBV7-2
CASSFGQGIDWEDNEQFF
>TRBD1|TRBJ2-1|TRBV28
CASSRTGGRDEQFF
>TRBD1|TRBJ1-1|TRBV7-9
CASSGSGQVTEAFF
>-|TRBJ1-2|TRBV11-1
CASSLALDSSYGYTF
>-|TRBJ1-4|TRBV20-1
CSARGGEKLFF
>-|TRBJ1-1|TRBV6-5
CAISGSNTEAFF
>-|TRBJ1-1|TRBV2
CASSDETEAFF
>-|TRBJ1-5|TRBV5-1
CASSQGYSNQPQHF
>TRBD1|TRBJ1-1|TRBV5-4
CASSAGGGSEAFF
>-|TRBJ1-1|TRBV5-1
CASSFVPGEGTEAFF
>TRBD1|TRBJ2-5|TRBV30
CAWNPGQEIQETQYF
>TRBD1|TRBJ1-1|TRBV19
CASSIGTGGNTEAFF
>TRBD1|TRBJ1-1|TRBV27
CASSPDRGNTEAFF
>-|TRBJ2-3|TRBV28
CASSLRGVPTDTQYF
>-|TRBJ1-4|TRBV6-6
CASKTQTTNEKLFF
>-|TRBJ2-1|TRBV10-3
CATTTQKAVYNEQFF
>TRBD1|TRBJ2-2|TRBV10-1
CASSGGRGQGTGELFF
>-|TRBJ2-3|TRBV4-3
CASSQDQRGLGTDTQYF
>-|TRBJ1-6|TRBV30
CAWSLTSSLLHF
>-|TRBJ2-5|TRBV5-1
CASSSQRRETQYF
>TRBD1|TRBJ1-1|TRBV19
CASSRPTGGVSEAFF
>TRBD2|TRBJ2-3|TRBV30
CAWRKWGGGRGDTQYF
>-|TRBJ2-7|TRBV30
CAWSVMRYEQYF
>TRBD1|TRBJ1-1|TRBV6-5
CASSYSGQGSGAFF
>-|TRBJ2-7|TRBV6-1
CASNRDKVSYEQYF
>-|TRBJ1-1|TRBV5-6
CASRPYSRNTEAFF
>-|TRBJ1-2|TRBV5-1
CASSLAEEGYTF
>-|TRBJ1-2|TRBV27
CASQQGGGYGYTF
>-|TRBJ2-7|TRBV5-4
CASSSPGAWGHEQYF
>-|TRBJ2-7|TRBV13
CASSLSRTYEQYF
>-|TRBJ2-2|TRBV28
CASSLSGAGELFF
>TRBD1|TRBJ2-7|TRBV6-6
CASSNGQGDEQYF
>-|TRBJ1-1|TRBV28
CASSDAGFEAFF
>-|TRBJ1-3|TRBV7-9
CASSPDTSGNTIYF
>-|TRBJ1-1|TRBV7-9
CASSPADRSPRNTEAFF
>-|TRBJ1-6|TRBV10-3
CANGQNNSPLHF
>-|TRBJ1-2|TRBV7-9
CSSSLDQDLRNYGYTF
>-|TRBJ1-5|TRBV4-1
CASSQTRDTYSNQPQHF
>-|TRBJ2-1|TRBV13
CASRDTWSGLRNEQFF
>-|TRBJ1-4|TRBV4-2
CASSQDMAQTQNEKLFF
>TRBD1|TRBJ2-5|TRBV7-9
CASSHTNRGKQETQYF
>TRBD2|TRBJ2-2|TRBV15
CATSRAAGGPTGELFF
>-|TRBJ2-5|TRBV5-1
CASSIIGGEETQYF
>TRBD1|TRBJ1-5|TRBV6-1
CASRRTGGNQPQHF